The present entry profiles one T cell receptor (beta chain) with its context. The data originate from a study of cytomegalovirus exposure and HLA in healthy donors. PCR amplification relied on 60 Vbeta primers (plus 13 Jbeta primers). TCRdb's table, derived via immunoSEQ multiplex PCR, lists solely in-frame clones and lacks some. The table has roughly 51,000 clones, around 82% seen once. The germline gives CDR1 SQVTM, CDR2 ANQGSEA. With 0 bases clipped from V and 5 bases from J, the junction kept 4 bases outside the gene matches. This CDR3 contains 14 residues. This receptor was identified in a boy aged 5 to 17 in good health and CMV-seropositive. The sample taken for sequencing was PBMCs. The rearrangement uses TRBV29-1 and TRBJ2-1; 7 positions match TRBD2. In DNA form, the CDR3 reads TGCAGCGTTGAAGAGCTCCGGGGGGACAATGAGCAGTTCTTC. Amino acids: CSVEELRGDNEQFF.